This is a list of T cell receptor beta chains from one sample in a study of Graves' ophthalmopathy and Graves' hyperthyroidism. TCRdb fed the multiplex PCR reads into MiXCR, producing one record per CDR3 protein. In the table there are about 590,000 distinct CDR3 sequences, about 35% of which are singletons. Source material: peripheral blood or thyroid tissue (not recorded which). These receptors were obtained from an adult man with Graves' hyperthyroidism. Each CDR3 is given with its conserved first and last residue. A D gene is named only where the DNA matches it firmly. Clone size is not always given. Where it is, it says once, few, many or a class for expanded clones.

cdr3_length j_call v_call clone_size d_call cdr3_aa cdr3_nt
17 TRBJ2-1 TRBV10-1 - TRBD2 CASSEGPGLGANNEQFF TGCGCCAGCAGTGAGGGACCGGGACTAGGGGCGAACAATGAGCAGTTCTTC
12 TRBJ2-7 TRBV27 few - CASSPPFIEQYF TGTGCCAGCAGTCCCCCTTTTATCGAGCAGTACTTC
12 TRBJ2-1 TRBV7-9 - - CASTRGLPEQFF TGTGCCAGCACAAGGGGCCTACCTGAGCAGTTCTTC
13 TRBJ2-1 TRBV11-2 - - CASSLSLPNEQFF TGTGCCAGCAGTTTATCTCTACCGAATGAGCAGTTCTTC
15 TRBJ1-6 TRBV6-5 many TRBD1 CASSPPTGQNSPLHF TGTGCCAGCAGTCCCCCGACAGGGCAGAATTCACCCCTCCACTTT
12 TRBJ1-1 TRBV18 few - CASSPYLTEAFF TGTGCCAGCTCACCGTACCTCACTGAAGCTTTCTTT
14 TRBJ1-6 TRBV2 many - CASREQEYNSPLHF TGTGCCAGCAGGGAACAGGAGTATAATTCACCCCTCCACTTT
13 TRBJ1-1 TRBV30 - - CAWSVLPGTEAFF TGTGCCTGGAGTGTACTCCCTGGCACTGAAGCTTTCTTT
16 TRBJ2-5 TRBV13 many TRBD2 CASSLEEASGTRTQYF TGTGCCAGCAGCTTAGAAGAGGCTAGCGGGACTCGGACCCAGTACTTC
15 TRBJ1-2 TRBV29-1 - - CSSLKGPHINYGYTF TGCAGCAGTCTTAAGGGGCCCCACATTAACTATGGCTACACCTTC
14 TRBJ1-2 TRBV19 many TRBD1 CASGDRGLQDGYTF TGTGCCAGTGGGGACAGGGGGCTTCAGGATGGCTACACCTTC
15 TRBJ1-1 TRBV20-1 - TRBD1 CSARLTGDLNTEAFF TGCAGTGCTAGACTGACAGGGGACCTGAACACTGAAGCTTTCTTT
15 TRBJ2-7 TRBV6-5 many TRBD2 CASSYLGLEIYEQYF TGTGCCAGCAGTTACCTGGGACTAGAAATCTACGAGCAGTACTTC
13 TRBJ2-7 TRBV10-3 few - CAIRGESSYEQYF TGTGCCATCAGGGGGGAGAGCTCCTACGAGCAGTACTTC
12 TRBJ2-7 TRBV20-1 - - CSAPTPSGEQYF TGCAGTGCTCCAACCCCCAGCGGCGAGCAGTACTTC
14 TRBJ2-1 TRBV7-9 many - CASSFNQVGNEQFF TGTGCCAGCAGCTTTAACCAGGTTGGCAATGAGCAGTTCTTC
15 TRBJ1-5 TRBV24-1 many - CATSDFESGGQPQHF TGTGCCACCAGTGATTTTGAGTCGGGAGGTCAGCCCCAGCATTTT
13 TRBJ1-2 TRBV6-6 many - CASSYGRLDGYTF TGTGCCAGCAGTTACGGACGACTTGACGGCTACACCTTC
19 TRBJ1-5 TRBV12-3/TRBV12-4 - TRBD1 CASSLAGTGIIHSNQPQHF TGTGCCAGCAGTTTAGCCGGGACAGGGATAATTCATAGCAATCAGCCCCAGCATTTT
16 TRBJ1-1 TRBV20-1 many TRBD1 CSASPWSGTEHTEAFF TGCAGTGCTAGCCCTTGGTCCGGGACAGAACACACTGAAGCTTTCTTT
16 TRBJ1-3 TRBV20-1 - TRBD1 CSARDPSGQAGNTIYF TGCAGTGCTAGAGATCCGTCGGGACAGGCTGGAAACACCATATATTTT
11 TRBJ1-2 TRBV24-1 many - CATSDWAGYTF TGTGCCACCAGTGATTGGGCTGGCTACACCTTC
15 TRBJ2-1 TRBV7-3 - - CASSLDWASYNEQFF TGTGCCAGCAGCTTAGACTGGGCCTCCTACAATGAGCAGTTCTTC
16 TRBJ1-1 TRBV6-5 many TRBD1 CASRARGGSLNTEAFF TGTGCCAGCAGGGCCCGAGGGGGCTCGTTAAACACTGAAGCTTTCTTT
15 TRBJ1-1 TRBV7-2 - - CASSLGSGGNSEAFF TGTGCCAGCAGCTTGGGTAGCGGGGGGAACAGTGAAGCTTTCTTT
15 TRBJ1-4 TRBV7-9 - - CASSLMGGKREKLFF TGTGCCAGCAGCTTAATGGGGGGTAAAAGAGAAAAACTGTTTTTT
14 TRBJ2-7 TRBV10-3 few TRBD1 CASIGTGVFNEQYF TGTGCCAGCATCGGGACAGGGGTTTTCAACGAGCAGTACTTC
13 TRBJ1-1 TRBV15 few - CATSRDLGNEQFF TGTGCCACCAGCAGAGATTTAGGAAATGAGCAGTTCTTT
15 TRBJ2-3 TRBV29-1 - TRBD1 CSVELGQGGTDTQYF TGCAGCGTTGAACTAGGACAGGGAGGCACAGATACGCAGTATTTT
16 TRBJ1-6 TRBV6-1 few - CASSPGTQGSGSPLHF TGTGCCAGCAGTCCCGGGACGCAGGGATCTGGATCACCCCTCCACTTT
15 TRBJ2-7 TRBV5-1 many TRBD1 CASSLAGTATYEQYF TGTGCCAGCAGCTTAGCCGGGACAGCAACCTACGAGCAGTACTTC
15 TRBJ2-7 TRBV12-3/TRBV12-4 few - CASSGDRTLTYEQYF TGTGCCAGCAGTGGTGACAGGACCCTTACCTACGAGCAGTACTTC
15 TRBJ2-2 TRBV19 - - CASSTDTANTGELFF TGTGCCAGTAGTACGGACACAGCGAACACCGGGGAGCTGTTTTTT
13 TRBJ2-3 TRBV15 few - CATRFWSTDTQYF TGTGCCACCCGTTTTTGGAGCACAGATACGCAGTATTTT
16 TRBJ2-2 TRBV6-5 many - CASSYWSGVGTGELFF TGTGCCAGCAGTTATTGGTCAGGGGTCGGCACCGGGGAGCTGTTTTTT
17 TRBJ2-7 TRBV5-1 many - CASSPRNLAPSSYEQYF TGCGCCAGCAGCCCTCGAAATCTAGCGCCGAGCTCCTACGAGCAGTACTTC
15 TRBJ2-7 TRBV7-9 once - CASSLRSGDHYEQYF TGTGCCAGCAGCCTAAGATCAGGGGATCACTACGAGCAGTACTTC
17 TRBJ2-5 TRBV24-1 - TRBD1 CATSDPTRDRGRETQYF TGTGCCACCAGTGACCCAACCCGGGACAGGGGCCGAGAGACCCAGTACTTC
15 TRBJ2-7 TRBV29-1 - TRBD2 CSVSGLAGGYHEQYF TGCAGCGTCTCCGGACTAGCGGGAGGGTACCACGAGCAGTACTTC
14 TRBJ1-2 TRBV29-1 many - CSVEDRGSNYGYTF TGCAGCGTTGAAGACAGGGGCTCCAACTATGGCTACACCTTC
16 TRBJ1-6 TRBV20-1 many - CSARRAIRPGNSPLHF TGCAGTGCTAGAAGGGCTATCCGGCCCGGGAATTCACCCCTCCACTTT
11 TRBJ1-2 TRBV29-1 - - CSSYEWDGYTF TGCAGCAGTTACGAGTGGGATGGCTACACCTTC
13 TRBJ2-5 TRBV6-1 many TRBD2 CASPGLAGGTQYF TGTGCCAGCCCAGGACTAGCTGGGGGGACCCAGTACTTC
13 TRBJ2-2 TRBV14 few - CASSKQYPGELFF TGTGCCAGCAGCAAACAATATCCCGGGGAGCTGTTTTTT
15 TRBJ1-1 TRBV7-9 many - CASSLAGRGNTEAFF TGTGCCAGCAGCTTAGCAGGGAGGGGTAACACTGAAGCTTTCTTT
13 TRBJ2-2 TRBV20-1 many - CSATDTNTGELFF TGCAGTGCTACCGACACTAACACCGGGGAGCTGTTTTTT